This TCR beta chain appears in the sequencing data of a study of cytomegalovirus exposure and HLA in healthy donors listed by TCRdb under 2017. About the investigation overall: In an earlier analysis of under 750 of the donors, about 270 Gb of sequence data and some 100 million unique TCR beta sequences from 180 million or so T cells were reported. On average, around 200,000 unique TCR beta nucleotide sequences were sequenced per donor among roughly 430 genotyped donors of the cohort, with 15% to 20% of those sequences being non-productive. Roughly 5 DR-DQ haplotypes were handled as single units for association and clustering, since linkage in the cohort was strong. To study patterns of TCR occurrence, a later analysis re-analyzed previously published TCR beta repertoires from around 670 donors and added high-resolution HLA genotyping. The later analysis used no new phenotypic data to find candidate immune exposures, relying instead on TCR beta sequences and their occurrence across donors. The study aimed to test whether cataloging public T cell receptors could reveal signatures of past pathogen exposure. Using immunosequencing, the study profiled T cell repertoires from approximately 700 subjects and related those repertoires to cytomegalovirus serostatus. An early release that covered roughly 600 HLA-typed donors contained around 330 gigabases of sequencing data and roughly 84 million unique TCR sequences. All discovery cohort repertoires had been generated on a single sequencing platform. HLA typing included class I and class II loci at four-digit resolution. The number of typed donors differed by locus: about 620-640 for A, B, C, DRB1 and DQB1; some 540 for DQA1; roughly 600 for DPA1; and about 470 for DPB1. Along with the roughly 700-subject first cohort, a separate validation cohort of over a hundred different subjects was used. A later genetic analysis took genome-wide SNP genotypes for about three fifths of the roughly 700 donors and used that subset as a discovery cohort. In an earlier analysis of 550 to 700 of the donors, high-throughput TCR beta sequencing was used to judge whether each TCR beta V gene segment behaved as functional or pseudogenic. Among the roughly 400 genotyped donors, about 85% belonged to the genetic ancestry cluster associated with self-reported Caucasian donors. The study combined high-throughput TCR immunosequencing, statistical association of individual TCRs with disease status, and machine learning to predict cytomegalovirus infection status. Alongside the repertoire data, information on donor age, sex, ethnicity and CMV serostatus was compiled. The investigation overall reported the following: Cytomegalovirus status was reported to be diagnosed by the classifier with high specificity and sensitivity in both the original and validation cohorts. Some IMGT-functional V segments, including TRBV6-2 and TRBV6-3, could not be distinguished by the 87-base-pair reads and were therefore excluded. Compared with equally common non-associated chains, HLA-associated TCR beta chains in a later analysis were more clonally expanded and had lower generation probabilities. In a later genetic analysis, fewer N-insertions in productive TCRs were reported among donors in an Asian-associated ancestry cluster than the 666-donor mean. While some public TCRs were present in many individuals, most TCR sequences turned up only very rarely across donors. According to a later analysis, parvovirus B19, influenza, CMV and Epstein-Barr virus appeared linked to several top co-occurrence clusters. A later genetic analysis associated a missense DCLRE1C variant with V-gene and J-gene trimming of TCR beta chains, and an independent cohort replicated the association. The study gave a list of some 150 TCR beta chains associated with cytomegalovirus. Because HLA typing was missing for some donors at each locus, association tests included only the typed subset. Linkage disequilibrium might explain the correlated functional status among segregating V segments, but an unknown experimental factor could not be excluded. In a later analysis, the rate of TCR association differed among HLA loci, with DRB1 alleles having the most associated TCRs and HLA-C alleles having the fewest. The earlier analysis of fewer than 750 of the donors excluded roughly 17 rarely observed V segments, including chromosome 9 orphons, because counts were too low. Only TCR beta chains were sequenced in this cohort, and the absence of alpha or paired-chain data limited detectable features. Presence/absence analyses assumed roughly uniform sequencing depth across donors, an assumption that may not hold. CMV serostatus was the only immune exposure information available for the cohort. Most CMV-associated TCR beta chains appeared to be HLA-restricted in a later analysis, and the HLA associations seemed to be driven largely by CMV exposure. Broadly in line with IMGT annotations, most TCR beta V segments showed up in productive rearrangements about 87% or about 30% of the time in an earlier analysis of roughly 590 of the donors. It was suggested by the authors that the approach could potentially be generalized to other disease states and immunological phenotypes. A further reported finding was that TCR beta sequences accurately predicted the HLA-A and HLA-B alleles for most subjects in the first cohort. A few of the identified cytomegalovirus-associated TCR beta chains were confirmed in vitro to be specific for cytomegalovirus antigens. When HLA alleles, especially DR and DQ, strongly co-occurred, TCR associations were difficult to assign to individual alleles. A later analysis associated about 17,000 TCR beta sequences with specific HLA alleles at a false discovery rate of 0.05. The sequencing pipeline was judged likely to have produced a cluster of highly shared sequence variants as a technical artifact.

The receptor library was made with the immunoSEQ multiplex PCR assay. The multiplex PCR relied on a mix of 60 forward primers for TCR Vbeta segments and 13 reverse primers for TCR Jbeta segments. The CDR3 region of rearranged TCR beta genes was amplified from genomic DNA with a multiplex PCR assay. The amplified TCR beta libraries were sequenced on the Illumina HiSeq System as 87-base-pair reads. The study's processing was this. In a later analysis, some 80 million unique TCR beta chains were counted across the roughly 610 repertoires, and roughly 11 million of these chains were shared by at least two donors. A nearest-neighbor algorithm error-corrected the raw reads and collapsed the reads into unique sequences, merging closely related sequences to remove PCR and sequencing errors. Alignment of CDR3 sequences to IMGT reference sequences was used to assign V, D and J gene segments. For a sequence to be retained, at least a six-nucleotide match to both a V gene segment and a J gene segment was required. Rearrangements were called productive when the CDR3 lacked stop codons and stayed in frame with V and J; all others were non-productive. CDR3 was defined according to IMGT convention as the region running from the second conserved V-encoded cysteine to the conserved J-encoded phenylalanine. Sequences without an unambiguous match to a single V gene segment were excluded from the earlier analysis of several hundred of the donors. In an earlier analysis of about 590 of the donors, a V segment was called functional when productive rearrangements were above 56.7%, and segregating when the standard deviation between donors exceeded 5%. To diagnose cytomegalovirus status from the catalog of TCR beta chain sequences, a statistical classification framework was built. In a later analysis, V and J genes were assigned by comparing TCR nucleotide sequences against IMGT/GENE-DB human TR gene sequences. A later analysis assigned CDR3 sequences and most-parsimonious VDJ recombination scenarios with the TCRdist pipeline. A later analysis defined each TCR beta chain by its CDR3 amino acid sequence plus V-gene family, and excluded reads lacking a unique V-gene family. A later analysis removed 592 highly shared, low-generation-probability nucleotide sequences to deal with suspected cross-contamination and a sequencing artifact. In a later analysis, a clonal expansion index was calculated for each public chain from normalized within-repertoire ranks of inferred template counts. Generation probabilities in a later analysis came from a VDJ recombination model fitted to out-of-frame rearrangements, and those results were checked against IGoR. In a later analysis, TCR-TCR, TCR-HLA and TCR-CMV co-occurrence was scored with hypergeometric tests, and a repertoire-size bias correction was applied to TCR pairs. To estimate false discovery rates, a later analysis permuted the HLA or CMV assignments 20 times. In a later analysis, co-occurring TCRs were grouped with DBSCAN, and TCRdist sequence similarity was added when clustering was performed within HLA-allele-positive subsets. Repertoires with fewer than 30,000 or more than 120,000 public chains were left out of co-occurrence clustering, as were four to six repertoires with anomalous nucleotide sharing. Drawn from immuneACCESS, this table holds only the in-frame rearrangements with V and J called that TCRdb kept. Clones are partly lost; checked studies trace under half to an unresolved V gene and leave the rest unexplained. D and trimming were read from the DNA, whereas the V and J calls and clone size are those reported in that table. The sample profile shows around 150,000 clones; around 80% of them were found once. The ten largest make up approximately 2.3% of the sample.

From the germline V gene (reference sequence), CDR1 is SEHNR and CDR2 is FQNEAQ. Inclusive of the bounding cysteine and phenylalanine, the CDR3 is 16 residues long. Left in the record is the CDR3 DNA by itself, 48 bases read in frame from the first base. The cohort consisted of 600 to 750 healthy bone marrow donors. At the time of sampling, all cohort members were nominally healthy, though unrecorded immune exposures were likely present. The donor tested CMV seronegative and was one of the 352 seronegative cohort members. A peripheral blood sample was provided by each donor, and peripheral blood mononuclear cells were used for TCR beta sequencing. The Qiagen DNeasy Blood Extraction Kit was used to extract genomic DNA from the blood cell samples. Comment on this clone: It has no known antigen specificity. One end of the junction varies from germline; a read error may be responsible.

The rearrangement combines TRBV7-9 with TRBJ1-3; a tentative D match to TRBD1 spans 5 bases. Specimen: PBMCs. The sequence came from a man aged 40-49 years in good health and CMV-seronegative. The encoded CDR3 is CSSSRRGGAIGNTIYF. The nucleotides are TGTTCCAGCAGCCGTAGGGGAGGGGCTATTGGAAACACCATATATTTT.